This T cell receptor beta chain was obtained from a study of blood T cell repertoires in COVID-19. Study-level background: Acute and convalescent COVID-19 samples came from the United States, Italy and Spain. PBMCs, B-cell-depleted T cells, or T cells provided the cDNA or gDNA that made up the material.

The CDR3 length is 14 residues. J gave up 3 bases and V 6 bases, and 8 bases lay outside the gene matches. Germline V gives CDR1 SQVTM, CDR2 ANQGSEA. Study processing details: Amplification of reference gene primers provided the estimated nucleated cell counts. Sequenced by immunoSEQ multiplex PCR; TCRdb stores in-frame clones only, minus some. V and J calls and clone size are given by that table; D and trimming were obtained from the DNA. The sample includes fewer than 140,000 clones, 71% seen only once; the top ten take roughly 0.9%. The TCR comes from a human donor with acute or convalescent COVID-19. The donor label of this sample is uncertain. The sample comprised peripheral blood. The chain uses TRBV29-1 and TRBJ1-5, with 7 bases fitting TRBD1. CDR3 in amino acids: CSVTTGTDNQPQHF. For the CDR3, the DNA is TGCAGCGTAACCACCGGGACAGACAATCAGCCCCAGCATTTT. The variable domain in full, completed from reference TRBV29-1 and TRBJ1-5, reads SAVISQKPSRDICQRGTSLTIQCQVDSQVTMMFWYRQQPGQSLTLIATANQGSEATYESGFVIDKFPISRPNLTFSTLTVSNMSPEDSSIYLCSVTTGTDNQPQHFGDGTRLSIL.